These 6 T cell receptor beta chains were sequenced from one sample in a study of tumor and adjacent non-tumor tissue in lung cancer. The library came from three nested PCR rounds adapted from ARM-PCR protocols. Each CDR3 protein is one row after TCRdb ran MiXCR on the multiplex PCR reads. The table includes roughly 140,000 distinct CDR3 sequences, roughly 66% detected once. No cell sorting was done before RNA was extracted from the tissue. Sequenced sample: lung tumor tissue. The receptors stem from a man in his sixties with small cell lung cancer.

V and J are TRBV6-5 and TRBJ1-6; tentatively, D is TRBD1 (5 bases). This CDR3 region has 16 residues. Germline V gene data show CDR1 as MNHEY and CDR2 as SVGAGI. CDR3 nucleotide sequence: TGTATCAGCAGCTACGGTGTTGGGGGACTTAATTCACCCCTCCACTTT. This gives the protein CISSYGVGGLNSPLHF.

This clonotype was counted a few times. The J gene is TRBJ2-3, the V gene TRBV6-2 or TRBV6-3, with 9 bases that match TRBD2. The CDR3 totals 15 residues. Looked up from germline, CDR1 is MNHEY and CDR2 is SVGEGT. The V gene end was trimmed by 5 bases and the J gene end by 3 bases; junction bases not matched to a gene: 6. CDR3 DNA sequence: TGTGCCAGCAGTAACAAGGGACTAGCAACAGATACGCAGTATTTT. This encodes CASSNKGLATDTQYF.

Remarks on this clonotype: A read error may account for a junction end that differs from germline. This sequence joins TRBV5-4 and TRBJ2-3; 8 bases match TRBD2. From germline, CDR1 is SGHNT and CDR2 YYREEE (reference sequence). The CDR3 is made up of 16 amino acids. The CDR3, as DNA: TGTGACAGCAGCTTGGTGGTTTCGGGAGGGTTAGATACGCGGTATTTT. Amino acid sequence: CDSSLVVSGGLDTRYF.

To note about this clonotype: The junction shows a germline mismatch at one end, possibly a read error. The chain employs TRBV29-1 and TRBJ1-5, with D unresolved. CDR1 and CDR2 (germline): SQVTM, ANQGSEA. There are 13 residues in the CDR3. The CDR3 sequence: CSVGYWANQSQHF. The CDR3 nucleotides read TGCAGCGTTGGCTATTGGGCAAATCAGTCCCAGCATTTT.

Remarks on this clonotype: Just one base apart from a much larger clone, this may be a read error. The chain recombines TRBV20-1 with TRBJ2-1, with a weak D call TRBD1 (5 bases). CDR1 is DFQATT, CDR2 SNEGSKA, per germline (reference sequence). The CDR3 runs 14 residues. The CDR3 loop reads CSAKQGFSYIEQFF. DNA for the CDR3: TGCAGTGCAAAGCAGGGTTTCTCCTACATTGAGCAGTTCTTC.

This clonotype was detected only a few times. J is TRBJ2-5 and V is TRBV4-1; 10 nucleotides align to TRBD2. This CDR3 contains 17 residues. Looked up from germline, CDR1 is MGHRA and CDR2 is YSYEKL. Trimming took 4 bases from V and 1 from J; bases not matched to a gene: 9. For the CDR3, the DNA is TGCGCCAGCAGCCGGGGTCTACTAGCGGGAACCCAAGAGACCCAGTACTTC. It encodes CASSRGLLAGTQETQYF.